This T cell receptor (beta chain) was recorded in a study of preoperative IRX-2 immunotherapy in early breast cancer. This sample's treatment: preoperative locoregional IRX-2 cytokine immunotherapy. Libraries were prepared by immunoSEQ multiplex PCR; TCRdb keeps only in-frame clonotypes and omits some of them. The sample includes around 29,000 clones, 90% of them seen just once. Germline-derived CDR1 and CDR2 are MNHEY and SVGAGI. The CDR3 extends over 13 amino acids. V lost 0 bases to trimming and J lost 1 base, with 4 bases between them. The chain has TRBV6-5 and TRBJ2-7; D is unresolved. Sampling was carried out from a patient treated with IRX-2 immunotherapy. The sequence came from a human donor with breast cancer. DNA of the CDR3: TGTGCCAGCAGTTACTCGGATTCCTACGAGCAGTACTTC. It translates to CASSYSDSYEQYF.